These 18 T cell receptor beta chains were all obtained from the same sample, sequenced in a study of post-analysis software for immune sequencing data. Study observations and caveats: TRBV5-6, TRBV5-1 and TRBV20-1 were among a few TRBV segments more frequent in patients than controls.

Unique molecular identifiers featured in each of the TCR beta cDNA libraries. One entry per CDR3 protein, called by TCRdb with MiXCR from the PCR reads. The table lists 750,000 to 950,000 distinct CDR3 sequences, roughly 50% of them singletons. These receptors have no identified antigens. Sequenced: blood. These receptors were obtained from a girl under 18 with multiple sclerosis.

The rearrangement uses TRBV29-1 and TRBJ1-2, with 8 bases that match TRBD1. J gave up 7 bases and V 7 bases, and 8 bases lay outside the gene matches. The length of the CDR3 is 12 residues. CDR1 SQVTM and CDR2 ANQGSEA come from the germline V gene. CDR3 bases: TGCAGCGCCGACAGGGGAGTGCTTGGCTACACCTTC. Its protein is CSADRGVLGYTF.

The chain recombines TRBV6-1 with TRBJ2-7; 14 bases align to TRBD2. TRBJ2-1 matches the DNA end more closely, so the J call is doubtful. The CDR3 runs 14 residues. The germline V gene has CDR1 MNHNS and CDR2 SASEGT. The CDR3 DNA is TGTGCCAGCAGCGGACTAGCGGGAGGTGGCGAGCAGTTCTTC. This translates into CASSGLAGGGEQFF.

The chain combines TRBV7-2 with TRBJ2-5, with a possible D match to TRBD2 (6 bases). The last part of the DNA fits TRBJ2-7 better; the J call may be wrong. CDR1 is SGHTA and CDR2 is FQGNSA in the germline V gene. CDR3 length: 13 residues. CDR3 protein: CASSPDYVYEQYF. In nucleotides, the CDR3 is TGTGCCAGCAGCCCGGACTATGTATACGAGCAGTACTTC.

V and J are TRBV7-6 and TRBJ2-3; 9 nucleotides agree with TRBD2. Germline V lookup: CDR1 SGHVS, CDR2 FNYEAQ. The CDR3 sequence is 18 residues long. With V trimmed by 3 bases and J by 2 bases, 12 bases remained unmatched. The CDR3, as DNA: TGTGCCAGCAGCTTGATCGTTGCGGGGGGGCCGTCCACAGATACGCAGTATTTT. It codes for CASSLIVAGGPSTDTQYF.

V and J are TRBV9 and TRBJ1-2; 7 bases are shared with TRBD1. CDR1 and CDR2 (germline): SGDLS, YYNGEE. CDR3 length: 19 residues. J was trimmed by 1 base and V by 3 bases; bases with no gene match: 18. The CDR3 region has the DNA TGTGCCAGCAGCGGCAACCGGGGACAGCAACTGCTATTTAACTATGGCTACACCTTC. Translation: CASSGNRGQQLLFNYGYTF.

The V gene is TRBV5-5, the J gene TRBJ2-7; 7 bases map to TRBD1. The V and J ends lost 2 bases and 4 bases, in that order; junction bases with no gene match: 9. CDR1 is SGHKS, CDR2 YYEKEE, per germline (reference sequence). This CDR3 is built from 15 residues. The CDR3 DNA sequence: TGTGCCAGCAGCTTATCCGGGACAGTTGTTTACGAGCAGTACTTC. Translation gives CASSLSGTVVYEQYF.

J is TRBJ2-4 and V is TRBV5-1, with TRBD2 identical over 7 bases. The DNA end is a closer match to TRBJ2-7, so the J assignment may be wrong. The germline CDR1 and CDR2 sequences are SGHRS and YFSETQ. The CDR3 loop spans 15 amino acids. The CDR3 reads CASSSVWEGVYEQYF. DNA for the CDR3: TGCGCCAGCAGCTCCGTCTGGGAGGGTGTCTACGAGCAGTACTTC.

This clonotype came up a few times. The V and J genes are TRBV5-5 and TRBJ2-4; D remains unclear. The CDR3 contains 14 residues. Germline V gene sequence: CDR1 SGHKS, CDR2 YYEKEE (reference sequence). The V and J ends lost 2 bases and 1 base respectively, with 7 bases between them. CDR3 DNA sequence: TGTGCCAGCAGCTTATCCGGGGCCAAAAACATTCAGTACTTC. Protein sequence: CASSLSGAKNIQYF.

A few counts support this clonotype. J is TRBJ2-7 and V is TRBV9, with D maybe TRBD1 (7 bases). Trimming took off 6 bases at V and 6 bases at J, with 16 bases between the two ends. The germline CDR1 and CDR2 sequences are SGDLS and YYNGEE. This CDR3 spans 13 amino acids. CDR3 coding DNA: TGTGCCAGCACCCCGGAGGGGGCGTCCGAGCAGTACTTC. Amino acids: CASTPEGASEQYF. Together with reference TRBV9 and TRBJ2-7, the CDR3 gives the full variable domain: DSGVTQTPKHLITATGQRVTLRCSPRSGDLSVYWYQQSLDQGLQFLIQYYNGEERAKGNILERFSAQQFPDLHSELNLSSLELGDSALYFCASTPEGASEQYFGPGTRLTVT.

This clonotype was found a few times. CDR3 DNA sequence: TGTGCCAGCAGCACACCAGGGGGAGGTTCACCCCTCCACTTT. Translated: CASSTPGGGSPLHF. The chain recombines TRBV7-2 with TRBJ1-6; 7 bases map to TRBD1. V was pared by 5 bases and J by 9 bases, with 7 bases of the junction left unmatched. The germline V gene encodes CDR1 SGHTA and CDR2 FQGNSA. The length of the CDR3 is 14 residues.

The chain joins TRBV7-8 to TRBJ1-2; 11 positions agree with TRBD1. V gave up 4 bases and J gave up 7 bases; unmatched junction bases: 11. The CDR3 is 16 amino acids. Germline values: CDR1 SGHVS, CDR2 FQNEAQ. The CDR3 nucleotides are TGTGCCAGCAGCTCAGCCTACAGGGACAGGGGGTTTGGCTACACCTTC. This encodes CASSSAYRDRGFGYTF.

The chain uses TRBV20-1 and TRBJ2-1, with D perhaps matching TRBD2 (5 bases). Germline V gene sequence: CDR1 DFQATT, CDR2 SNEGSKA (reference sequence). The V end was cut by 3 bases, the J end by 1 base, with 13 bases between. The CDR3 covers 15 residues. CDR3: CSASLVALSYNEQFF. CDR3 sequence (DNA): TGCAGTGCTAGCCTAGTAGCGTTATCCTACAATGAGCAGTTCTTC.

The rearrangement links TRBV12-3 or TRBV12-4 to TRBJ2-2, with D maybe TRBD2 (6 bases). The CDR3 contains 12 residues. Trimming shortened V by 7 bases and J by 5 bases, and 8 bases separated the two germline ends. The CDR3 DNA reads as TGTGCCAGCAAGGAGGGGACCGGGGAGCTGTTTTTT. Its protein product is CASKEGTGELFF.

CDR3 residues: CATSKGTGTDTQYF. DNA for the CDR3: TGTGCCACCAGCAAAGGGACAGGGACAGATACGCAGTATTTT. The chain joins TRBV15 to TRBJ2-3; TRBD1 matches at 9 bases. The V gene end was trimmed by 4 bases and the J gene end by 3 bases; junction bases not matched to a gene: 2. The germline CDR1 and CDR2 sequences are LNHNV and YYDKDF (reference sequence). The CDR3 covers 14 residues.

The chain has TRBV7-2 and TRBJ2-1, with 7 bases aligning to TRBD2. The trim removed 1 base at V and 8 bases at J, leaving 8 bases unmatched. In germline, CDR1 is SGHTA, CDR2 FQGNSA. The CDR3 loop spans 15 amino acids. The CDR3 nucleotides are TGTGCCAGCAGCTTAGGTGCCTTACGGGGGGATGAGCAGTTCTTC. Translating it yields CASSLGALRGDEQFF.

The chain carries TRBV6-5 and TRBJ2-5, with 9 bases that match TRBD1. The J call is doubtful: the DNA matches TRBJ2-7 better. From germline, CDR1 is MNHEY and CDR2 SVGAGI. The CDR3 has 14 amino acids. CDR3 nucleotides: TGTGCCAGCAGAACAGGGGGCTTCGCTACCGAGCAGTACTTC. It codes for CASRTGGFATEQYF.

On this clonotype: The junction and the germline gene differ at one end; a read error may be behind it. The chain is built from TRBV12-3 or TRBV12-4 and TRBJ2-7, with TRBD2 identical over 7 bases. The CDR3 is made up of 15 amino acids. The CDR3 protein is CASSVAGLNLYEQYF. The DNA of the CDR3 is TGTGCCAGCAGTGTAGCGGGCCTAAACCTCTACGAGCAGTACTTC.

The CDR3 DNA reads as TGCGCCAGCAGCCAAGATTCGGGACAGCCAGAGACCCAGTACTTC. It translates to CASSQDSGQPETQYF. J is TRBJ2-5 and V is TRBV4-1; the match to TRBD1 covers 7 bases. Trimming removed 0 bases from V and 4 bases from J; junction bases left unmatched: 5. The CDR3 contains 15 residues. The germline V gene encodes CDR1 MGHRA and CDR2 YSYEKL.